This T cell receptor beta chain comes out of a study of response to subunit inactivated influenza vaccine. Study results and caveats: Authors suggested each seasonal influenza vaccination recruits few new T cells.

TCRdb passed the RT-PCR reads through MiXCR, listing each CDR3 protein once. The data show about 500,000 distinct CDR3 sequences, with approximately 17% seen just once and 3% to 3.5% held by the top ten. This clonotype was seen at least ten times. The antigen remains unidentified. The sequence was obtained from a man aged 50-75 years who received an inactivated influenza vaccine. Material: CD4+ T cells sorted from PBMCs, obtained less than 30 months after vaccination.

The CDR3: CASSFRGADSYEQYF. CDR3 DNA sequence: TGTGCCAGCAGTTTCCGGGGCGCTGATAGCTACGAGCAGTACTTC. This sequence joins TRBV12-3 or TRBV12-4 and TRBJ2-7, with D possibly being TRBD1 or TRBD2 (5 bases each). CDR3 size: 15 residues. V was clipped by 3 bases and J by 3 bases, with 15 bases between them.